The source of this TCR beta chain is a study of tumor-infiltrating lymphocytes in primary liver carcinoma. Across the study: Tumor lesions were T1-T3 N0M0 and spanned about 4 to 10 cm.

Findings and limits, study-wide: Compared with tumor region pairs, tumor-adjacent and tumor-blood pairs overlapped less. Representation across all five tumor regions was limited to only about 7.5-24% of top clones.

Starting from approximately 0.45 ug of total RNA, TCR beta cDNA was produced with a primer in the constant region. Three nested multiplex PCR rounds of slightly modified ARM-PCR generated TCR beta libraries. TRBV1-TRBV30 forward primers and a C-beta reverse primer were used in the first two PCR rounds, which each ran for approximately 10 cycles. TCRdb processed the multiplex PCR reads anew with MiXCR; each CDR3 protein has one entry. The sample has approximately 110,000 distinct CDR3 sequences, 55% to 65% seen once. About this clonotype itself: The antigen is not known. This may stem from a read error, because a much larger clone lies one nucleotide away. In this CDR3 the conserved last residue, phenylalanine or tryptophan, is missing, so a read error is likely.

Germline-derived CDR1 and CDR2 are SQVTM and ANQGSEA. The CDR3 covers 14 residues. Trimming took 3 bases from V and 2 from J, leaving 13 bases between them. Unsorted bulk tissue, about 19-30 mg of it, served as the source for co-extraction of RNA and DNA. Uniformly, tumor samples exhibited a viable tumor cell fraction exceeding 80%. The source is a woman aged 60-75 years with primary liver carcinoma and hepatitis B virus infection. The chain links TRBV29-1 to TRBJ1-1; D uncertain. The specimen sequenced was liver tumor tissue from sampling region 1. Subset of the sample: tumor region T1, superior pole. CDR3 coding DNA: TGCAGCGTTGACCGACCCTTTAGTAACACTGAAGCTTTCATT. Translating gives CSVDRPFSNTEAFI.